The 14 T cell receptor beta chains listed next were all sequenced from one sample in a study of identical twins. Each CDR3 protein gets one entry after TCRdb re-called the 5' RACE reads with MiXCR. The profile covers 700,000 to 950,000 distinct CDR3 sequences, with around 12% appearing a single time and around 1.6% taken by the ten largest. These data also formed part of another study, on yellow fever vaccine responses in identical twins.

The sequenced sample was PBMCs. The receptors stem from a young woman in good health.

CDR3 DNA sequence: TGTGCCAGCAGCCTAGCAGGGGGCCGTTTGAGCAATTCACCCCTCCACTTT. It yields the protein CASSLAGGRLSNSPLHF. This chain joins TRBV14 and TRBJ1-6, with 8 bases identical to TRBD1. Germline values: CDR1 SGHDN, CDR2 FVKESK. V lost 4 bases, J lost 7 bases, and 12 bases stayed unmatched. CDR3 length: 17 amino acids.

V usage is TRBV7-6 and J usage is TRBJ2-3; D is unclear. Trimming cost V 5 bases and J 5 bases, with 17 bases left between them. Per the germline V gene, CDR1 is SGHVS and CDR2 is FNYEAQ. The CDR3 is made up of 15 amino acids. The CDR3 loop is CASSPWTGRVDTQYF. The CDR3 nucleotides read TGTGCCAGCAGCCCCTGGACGGGTCGGGTAGATACGCAGTATTTT.

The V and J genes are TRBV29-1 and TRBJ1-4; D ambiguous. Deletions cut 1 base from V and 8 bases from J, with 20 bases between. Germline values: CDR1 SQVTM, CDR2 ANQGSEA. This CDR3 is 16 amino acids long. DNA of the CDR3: TGCAGCGTTGAAGGGGTAACTGGGGATGACGGCGAAAAACTGTTTTTT. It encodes CSVEGVTGDDGEKLFF.

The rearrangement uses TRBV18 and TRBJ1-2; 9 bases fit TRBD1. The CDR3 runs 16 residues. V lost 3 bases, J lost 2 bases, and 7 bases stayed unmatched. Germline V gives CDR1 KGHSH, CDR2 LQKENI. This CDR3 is CASSPSSTGGNYGYTF. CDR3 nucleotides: TGTGCCAGCTCACCGTCCTCCACAGGGGGCAACTATGGCTACACCTTC.

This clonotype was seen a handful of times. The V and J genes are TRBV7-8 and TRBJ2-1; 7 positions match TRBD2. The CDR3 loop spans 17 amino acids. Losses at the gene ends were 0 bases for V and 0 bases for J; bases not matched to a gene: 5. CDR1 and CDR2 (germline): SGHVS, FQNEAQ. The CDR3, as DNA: TGTGCCAGCAGCTTAGCGGGACTAAGTAGCTCCTACAATGAGCAGTTCTTC. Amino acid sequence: CASSLAGLSSSYNEQFF.

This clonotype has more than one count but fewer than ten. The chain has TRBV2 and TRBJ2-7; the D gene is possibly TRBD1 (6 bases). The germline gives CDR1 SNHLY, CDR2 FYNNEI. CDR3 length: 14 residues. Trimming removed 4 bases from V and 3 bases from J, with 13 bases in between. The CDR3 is CASSVGQGSYEQYV. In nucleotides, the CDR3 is TGTGCCAGCAGTGTAGGGCAGGGGAGCTACGAGCAGTACGTC.

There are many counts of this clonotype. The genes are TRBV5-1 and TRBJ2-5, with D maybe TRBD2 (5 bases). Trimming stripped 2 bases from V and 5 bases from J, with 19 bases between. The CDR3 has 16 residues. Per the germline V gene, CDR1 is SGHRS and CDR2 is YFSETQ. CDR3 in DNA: TGCGCCAGCAGCTTCAGCGGTCGTAATTCATGGGAGACCCAGTACTTC. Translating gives CASSFSGRNSWETQYF.

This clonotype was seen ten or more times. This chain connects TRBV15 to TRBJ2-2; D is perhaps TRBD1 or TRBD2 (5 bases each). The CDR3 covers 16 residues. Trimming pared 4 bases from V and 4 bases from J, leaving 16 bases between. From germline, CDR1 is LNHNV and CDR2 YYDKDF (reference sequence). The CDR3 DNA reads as TGTGCCACCAGCAATCGGGACCGCGCGCCCACCGGGGAGCTGTTTTTT. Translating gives CATSNRDRAPTGELFF.

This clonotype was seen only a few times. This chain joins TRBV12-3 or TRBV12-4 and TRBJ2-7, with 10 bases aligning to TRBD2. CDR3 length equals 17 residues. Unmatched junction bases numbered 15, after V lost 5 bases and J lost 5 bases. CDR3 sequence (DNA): TGTGCCAGCAGTCGTGCAGCGGGAGGGCCGGGTGGGAACGAGCAGTACTTC. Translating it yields CASSRAAGGPGGNEQYF.

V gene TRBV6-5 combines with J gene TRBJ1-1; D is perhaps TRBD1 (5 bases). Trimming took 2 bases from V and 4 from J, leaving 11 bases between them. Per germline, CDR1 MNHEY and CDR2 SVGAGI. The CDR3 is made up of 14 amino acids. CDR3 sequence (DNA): TGTGCCAGCAGTTACGGGGGAGTAGGCACTGAAGCTTTCTTT. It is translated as CASSYGGVGTEAFF.

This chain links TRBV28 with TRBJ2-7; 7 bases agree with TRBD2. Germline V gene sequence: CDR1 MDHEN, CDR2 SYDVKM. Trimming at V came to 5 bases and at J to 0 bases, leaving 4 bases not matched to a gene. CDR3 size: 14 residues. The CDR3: CASSLGRISYEQYF. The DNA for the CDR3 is TGTGCCAGCAGTCTCGGGAGGATCTCCTACGAGCAGTACTTC.

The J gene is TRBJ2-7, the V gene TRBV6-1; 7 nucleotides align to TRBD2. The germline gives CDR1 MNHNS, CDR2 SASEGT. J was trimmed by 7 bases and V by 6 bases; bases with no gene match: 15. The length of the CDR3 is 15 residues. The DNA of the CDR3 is TGTGCCAGCAGAGCCGGGGACGGGAGGTTCGGGGAGCAGTACTTC. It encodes CASRAGDGRFGEQYF.

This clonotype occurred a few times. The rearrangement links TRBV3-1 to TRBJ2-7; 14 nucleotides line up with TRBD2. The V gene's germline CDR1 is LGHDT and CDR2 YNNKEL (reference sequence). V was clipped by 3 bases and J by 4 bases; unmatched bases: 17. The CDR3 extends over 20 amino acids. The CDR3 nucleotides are TGTGCCAGCAGCCAGGACTATCCGGGACTAGCGGGAGAGCCCCTTTACGAGCAGTACTTC. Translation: CASSQDYPGLAGEPLYEQYF.

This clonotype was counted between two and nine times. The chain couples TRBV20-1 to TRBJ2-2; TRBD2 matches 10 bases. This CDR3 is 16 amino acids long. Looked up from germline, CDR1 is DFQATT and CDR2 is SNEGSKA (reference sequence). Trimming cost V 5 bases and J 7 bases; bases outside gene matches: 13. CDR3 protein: CSARKLSGGNHGELFF. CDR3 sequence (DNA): TGCAGTGCTCGAAAACTTAGCGGGGGGAATCACGGGGAGCTGTTTTTT.